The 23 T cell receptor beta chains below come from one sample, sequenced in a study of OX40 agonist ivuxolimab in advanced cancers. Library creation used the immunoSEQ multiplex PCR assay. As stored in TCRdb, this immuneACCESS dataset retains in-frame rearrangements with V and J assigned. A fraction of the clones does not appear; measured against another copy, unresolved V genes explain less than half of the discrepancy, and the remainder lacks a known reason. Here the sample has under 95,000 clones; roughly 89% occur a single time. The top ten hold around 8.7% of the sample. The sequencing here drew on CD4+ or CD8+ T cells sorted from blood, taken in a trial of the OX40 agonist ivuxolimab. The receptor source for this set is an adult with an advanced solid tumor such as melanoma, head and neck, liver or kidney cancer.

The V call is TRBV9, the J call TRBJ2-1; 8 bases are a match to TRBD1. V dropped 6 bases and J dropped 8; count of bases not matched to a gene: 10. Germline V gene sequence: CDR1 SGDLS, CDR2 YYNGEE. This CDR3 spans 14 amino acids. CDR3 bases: TGTGCCAGCACCCCCCATCAGGGGGCGTATGAGCAGTTCTTC. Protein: CASTPHQGAYEQFF.

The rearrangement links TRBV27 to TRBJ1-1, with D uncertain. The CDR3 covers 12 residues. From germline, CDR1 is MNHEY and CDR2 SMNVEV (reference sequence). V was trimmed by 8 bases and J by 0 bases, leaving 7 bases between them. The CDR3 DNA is TGTGCCAGCGGACTGATGAACACTGAAGCTTTCTTT. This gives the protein CASGLMNTEAFF.

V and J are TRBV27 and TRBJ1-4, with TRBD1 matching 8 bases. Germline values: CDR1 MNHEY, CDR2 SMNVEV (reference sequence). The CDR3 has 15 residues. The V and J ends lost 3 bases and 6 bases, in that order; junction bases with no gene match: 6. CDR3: CASSLRTGTDEKLFF. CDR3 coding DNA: TGTGCCAGCAGTTTGCGGACAGGGACGGATGAAAAACTGTTTTTT.

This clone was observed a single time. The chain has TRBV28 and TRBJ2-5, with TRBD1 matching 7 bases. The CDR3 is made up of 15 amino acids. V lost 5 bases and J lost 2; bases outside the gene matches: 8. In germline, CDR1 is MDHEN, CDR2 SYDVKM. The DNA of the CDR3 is TGTGCCAGCAGTCTCGCTCAGGGGGTGCAAGAGACCCAGTACTTC. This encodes CASSLAQGVQETQYF. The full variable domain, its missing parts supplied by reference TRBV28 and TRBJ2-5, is DVKVTQSSRYLVKRTGEKVFLECVQDMDHENMFWYRQDPGLGLRLIYFSYDVKMKEKGDIPEGYSVSREKKERFSLILESASTNQTSMYLCASSLAQGVQETQYFGPGTRLLVL.

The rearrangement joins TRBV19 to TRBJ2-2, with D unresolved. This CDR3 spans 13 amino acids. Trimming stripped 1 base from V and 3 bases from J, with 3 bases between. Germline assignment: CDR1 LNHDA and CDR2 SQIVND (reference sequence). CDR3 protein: CASSIVDTGELFF. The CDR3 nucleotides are TGTGCCAGTAGTATAGTGGACACCGGGGAGCTGTTTTTT.

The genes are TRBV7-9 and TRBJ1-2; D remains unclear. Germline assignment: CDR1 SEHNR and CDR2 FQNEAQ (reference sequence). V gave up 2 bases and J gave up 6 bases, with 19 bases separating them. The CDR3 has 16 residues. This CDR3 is CASSLMSPKIRDGYTF. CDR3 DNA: TGTGCCAGCAGCTTAATGTCTCCTAAGATCCGGGATGGCTACACCTTC.

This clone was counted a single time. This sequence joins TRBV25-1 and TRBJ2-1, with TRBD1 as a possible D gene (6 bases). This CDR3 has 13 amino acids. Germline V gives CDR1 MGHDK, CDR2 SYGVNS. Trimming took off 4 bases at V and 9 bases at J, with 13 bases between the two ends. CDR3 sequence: CASSVPGVGEQFF. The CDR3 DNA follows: TGTGCCAGCAGTGTACCAGGGGTGGGTGAGCAGTTCTTC.

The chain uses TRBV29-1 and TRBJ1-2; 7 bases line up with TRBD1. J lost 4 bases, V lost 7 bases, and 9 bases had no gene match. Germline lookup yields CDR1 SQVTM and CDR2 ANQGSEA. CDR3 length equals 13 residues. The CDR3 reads CSGDRAQGYGYTF. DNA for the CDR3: TGCAGCGGAGACAGGGCCCAGGGCTATGGCTACACCTTC.

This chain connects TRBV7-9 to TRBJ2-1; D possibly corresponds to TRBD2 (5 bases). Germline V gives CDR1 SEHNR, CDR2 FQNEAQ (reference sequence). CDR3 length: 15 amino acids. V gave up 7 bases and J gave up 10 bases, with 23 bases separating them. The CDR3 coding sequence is TGTGCCAGCACCCCAAGTGGCGGGCCGTCTAGGGAGCAGTTCTTC. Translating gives CASTPSGGPSREQFF.

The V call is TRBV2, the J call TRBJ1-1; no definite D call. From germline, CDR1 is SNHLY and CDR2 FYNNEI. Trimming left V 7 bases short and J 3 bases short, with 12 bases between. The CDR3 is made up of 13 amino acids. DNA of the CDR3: TGTGCCAGCATCTTGGGAGAAGACACTGAAGCTTTCTTT. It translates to CASILGEDTEAFF.

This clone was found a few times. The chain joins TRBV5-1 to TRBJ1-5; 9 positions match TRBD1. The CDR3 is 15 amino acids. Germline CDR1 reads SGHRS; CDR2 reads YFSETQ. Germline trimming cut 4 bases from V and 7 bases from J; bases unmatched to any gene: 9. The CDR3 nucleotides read TGCGCCAGCAGCCCGTTGGGACAGGGAGGGCAGCCCCAGCATTTT. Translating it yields CASSPLGQGGQPQHF.

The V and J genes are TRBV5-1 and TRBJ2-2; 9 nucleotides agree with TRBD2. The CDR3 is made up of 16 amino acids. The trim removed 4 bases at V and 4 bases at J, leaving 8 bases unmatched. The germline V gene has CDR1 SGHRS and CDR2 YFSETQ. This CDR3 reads CASSPVAGAGTGELFF. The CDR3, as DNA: TGCGCCAGCAGCCCGGTAGCGGGAGCTGGCACCGGGGAGCTGTTTTTT.

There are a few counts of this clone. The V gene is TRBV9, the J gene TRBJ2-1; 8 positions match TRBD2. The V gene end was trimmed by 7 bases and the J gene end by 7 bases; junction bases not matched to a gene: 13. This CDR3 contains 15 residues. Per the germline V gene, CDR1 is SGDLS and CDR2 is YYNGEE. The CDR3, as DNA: TGTGCCAGCGGGTCACCGAGCGGGAGTGGGAATGAGCAGTTCTTC. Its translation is CASGSPSGSGNEQFF.

This chain's CDR3 is CASSYRQAEQYF. The CDR3 bases are TGTGCCAGCAGTTATCGGCAGGCCGAGCAGTACTTC. The chain has TRBV6-5 and TRBJ2-7, with D hard to call. V dropped 3 bases and J dropped 6 bases, with 9 bases sitting between them. The germline V gene encodes CDR1 MNHEY and CDR2 SVGAGI. The CDR3 has 12 amino acids.

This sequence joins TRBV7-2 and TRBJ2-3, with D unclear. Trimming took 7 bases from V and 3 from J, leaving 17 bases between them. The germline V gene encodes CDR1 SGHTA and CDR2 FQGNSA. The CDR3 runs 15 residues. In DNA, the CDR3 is TGTGCCAGCACCCCCCACGTGGGGTATACAGATACGCAGTATTTT. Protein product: CASTPHVGYTDTQYF.

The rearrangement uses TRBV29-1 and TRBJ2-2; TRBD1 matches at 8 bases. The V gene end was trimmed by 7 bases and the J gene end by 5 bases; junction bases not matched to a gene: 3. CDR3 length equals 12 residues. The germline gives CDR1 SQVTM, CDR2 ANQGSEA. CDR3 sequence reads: CSARTGTGELFF. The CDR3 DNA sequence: TGCAGCGCTCGGACAGGGACCGGGGAGCTGTTTTTT.

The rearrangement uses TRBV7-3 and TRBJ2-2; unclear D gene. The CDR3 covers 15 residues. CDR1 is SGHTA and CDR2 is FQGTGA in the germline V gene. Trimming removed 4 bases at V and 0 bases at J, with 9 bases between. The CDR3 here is CASSSIRSNTGELFF. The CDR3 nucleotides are TGTGCCAGCAGCTCCATACGGTCGAACACCGGGGAGCTGTTTTTT.

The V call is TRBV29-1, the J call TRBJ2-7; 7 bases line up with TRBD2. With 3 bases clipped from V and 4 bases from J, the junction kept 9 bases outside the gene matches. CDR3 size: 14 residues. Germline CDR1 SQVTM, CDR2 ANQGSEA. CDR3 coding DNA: TGCAGCGTTGATGCTAGCGGAGGGGAATACGAGCAGTACTTC. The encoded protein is CSVDASGGEYEQYF.

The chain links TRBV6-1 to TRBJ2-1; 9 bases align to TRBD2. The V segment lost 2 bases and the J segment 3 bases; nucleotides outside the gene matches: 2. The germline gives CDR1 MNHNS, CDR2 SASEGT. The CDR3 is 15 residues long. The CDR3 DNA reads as TGTGCCAGCAGTGAACAGCGGGAGGTCTACAATGAGCAGTTCTTC. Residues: CASSEQREVYNEQFF.

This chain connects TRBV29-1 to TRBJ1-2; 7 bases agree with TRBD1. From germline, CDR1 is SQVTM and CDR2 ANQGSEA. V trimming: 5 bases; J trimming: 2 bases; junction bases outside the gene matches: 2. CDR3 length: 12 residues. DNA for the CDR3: TGCAGCGTTAGGACAGGAAACTATGGCTACACCTTC. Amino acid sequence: CSVRTGNYGYTF.

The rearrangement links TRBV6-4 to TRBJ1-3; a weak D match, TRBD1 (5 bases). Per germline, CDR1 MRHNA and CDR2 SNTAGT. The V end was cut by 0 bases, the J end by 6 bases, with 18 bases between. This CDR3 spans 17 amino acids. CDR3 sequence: CASSDSKIAGWENTIYF. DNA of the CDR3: TGTGCCAGCAGTGACTCGAAGATTGCAGGGTGGGAAAACACCATATATTTT.

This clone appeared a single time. The CDR3: CASSDGGYEQYF. In DNA, the CDR3 is TGTGCCAGCAGTGACGGGGGCTACGAGCAGTACTTC. This sequence joins TRBV27 and TRBJ2-7; TRBD2 is a possible D gene (6 bases). CDR3 length equals 12 residues. Germline values: CDR1 MNHEY, CDR2 SMNVEV (reference sequence). The V and J ends lost 5 bases and 3 bases respectively, with 8 bases between them.

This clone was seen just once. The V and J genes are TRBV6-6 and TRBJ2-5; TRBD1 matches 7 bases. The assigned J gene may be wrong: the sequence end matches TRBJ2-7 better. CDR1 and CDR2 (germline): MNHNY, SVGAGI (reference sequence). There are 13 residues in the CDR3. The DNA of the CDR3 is TGTGCCAGCAGTTACCTACAGGGGACCGAGCAGTACTTC. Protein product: CASSYLQGTEQYF.